The 3 T cell receptor beta chains presented below share a single source sample, sequenced in a study of T cell repertoires in cytomegalovirus infection. TCRdb analysed the reads with MiXCR anew, one entry per CDR3 protein. The sample has around 310,000 distinct CDR3 sequences, 17% seen once. Sample: PBMCs. The receptor source for this set is a human donor in good health (CMV status not recorded). Some clones in this sample may be carry-over from other donors' samples.

This clonotype was seen a few times. V and J are TRBV6-1 and TRBJ2-1; the match to TRBD1 covers 9 bases. Germline values: CDR1 MNHNS, CDR2 SASEGT. V trimming: 6 bases; J trimming: 3 bases; junction bases outside the gene matches: 6. The CDR3 runs 15 residues. The CDR3: CASSLQGAGYNEQFF. The DNA of the CDR3 is TGTGCCAGCAGCCTACAGGGGGCCGGCTACAATGAGCAGTTCTTC.

This clonotype was counted only a few times. The genes are TRBV28 and TRBJ1-6; D unresolved. Germline V gene sequence: CDR1 MDHEN, CDR2 SYDVKM. The V end was cut by 7 bases, the J end by 2 bases, with 3 bases between. The CDR3 consists of 12 residues. The CDR3: CASMTYNSPLHF. DNA for the CDR3: TGTGCCAGCATGACCTATAATTCACCCCTCCACTTT.

This clonotype was detected ten times or more. V and J are TRBV5-4 and TRBJ2-1, with D possibly matching TRBD1 (5 bases). V was pared by 4 bases and J by 0 bases, with 23 bases between. The germline V gene encodes CDR1 SGHNT and CDR2 YYREEE (reference sequence). The CDR3 sequence is 19 residues long. The CDR3 DNA reads TGTGCCAGCAGCCTGAAACCAAGGACATTTCCCTTCTCCTACAATGAGCAGTTCTTC. Protein sequence: CASSLKPRTFPFSYNEQFF. The full variable domain, in which reference TRBV5-4 and TRBJ2-1 provide the parts outside the CDR3, is ETGVTQSPTHLIKTRGQQVTLRCSSQSGHNTVSWYQQALGQGPQFIFQYYREEENGRGNFPPRFSGLQFPNYSSELNVNALELDDSALYLCASSLKPRTFPFSYNEQFFGPGTRLTVL.